This entry lists 12 T cell receptor beta chains sequenced from one sample in a study of radiotherapy plus CTLA-4 blockade in lung cancer. Profiled with immunoSEQ multiplex PCR; TCRdb holds only in-frame clones, not every one. This sample carries 90,000 to 130,000 clones, 81% of them seen once, and the ten largest clones take 3.3%. Sample: peripheral blood, taken from a patient treated with radiotherapy plus ipilimumab. The receptors come from a human donor with non-small cell lung cancer that progressed on radiotherapy plus ipilimumab. Some clones in this sample may be carry-over from other donors' samples.

The chain carries TRBV6-4 and TRBJ2-1; 10 bases map to TRBD2. V gave up 2 bases and J gave up 1 base; unmatched junction bases: 2. The CDR3 spans 16 residues. Germline CDR1 reads MRHNA; CDR2 reads SNTAGT. The CDR3 here is CASSDLSGGSYNEQFF. The CDR3 region has the DNA TGTGCCAGCAGTGACCTTAGCGGGGGGTCCTACAATGAGCAGTTCTTC.

The chain has TRBV11-2 and TRBJ2-2, with D possibly TRBD1 on 5 matching bases. V dropped 4 bases and J dropped 6 bases, with 15 bases sitting between them. The CDR3 loop spans 15 amino acids. Germline-derived CDR1 and CDR2 are SGHAT and FQNNGV. CDR3 sequence reads: CASSWGVSYAGELFF. As DNA, the CDR3 is TGTGCCAGCAGCTGGGGCGTCTCATACGCCGGGGAGCTGTTTTTT.

This chain connects TRBV6-5 to TRBJ2-7, with D hard to call. The CDR3 has 14 residues. V gave up 6 bases and J gave up 3 bases, with 15 bases separating them. The V gene's germline CDR1 is MNHEY and CDR2 SVGAGI. The CDR3 DNA is TGTGCCAGCAGCGAGCCCGGGTCGATCTACGAGCAGTACTTC. Translated, it gives CASSEPGSIYEQYF.

V and J are TRBV2 and TRBJ1-5; D remains unclear. The CDR3 is 15 residues long. V gave up 2 bases and J gave up 0 bases, with 8 bases separating them. The germline CDR1 and CDR2 sequences are SNHLY and FYNNEI. The CDR3 protein is CASSEPTDSNQPQHF. The CDR3 DNA follows: TGTGCCAGCAGTGAACCGACGGATAGCAATCAGCCCCAGCATTTT.

The DNA for the CDR3 is TGCGCCAGCAGCCCGAGGACAGGGGGCAATCAGCCCCAGCATTTT. Encoded protein: CASSPRTGGNQPQHF. This chain uses TRBV4-3 with TRBJ1-5; 9 bases fit TRBD1. Trimming removed 4 bases from V and 2 bases from J; junction bases left unmatched: 3. The germline gives CDR1 LGHNA, CDR2 YSLEER. The CDR3 runs 15 residues.

The chain uses TRBV28 and TRBJ2-7, with 7 bases lining up with TRBD2. CDR1 and CDR2 (germline): MDHEN, SYDVKM. This CDR3 is built from 15 residues. J lost 2 bases, V lost 2 bases, and 6 bases had no gene match. This CDR3 reads CASSLILAGPYEQYF. CDR3 DNA: TGTGCCAGCAGTTTAATATTAGCGGGTCCCTACGAGCAGTACTTC.

The chain couples TRBV5-1 to TRBJ2-1, with 10 positions matching TRBD1. Germline-derived CDR1 and CDR2 are SGHRS and YFSETQ. This CDR3 comprises 16 residues. The ends lost 4 bases at V and 1 base at J; junction bases unmatched: 5. This CDR3 reads CASSPEGQGSYNEQFF. DNA of the CDR3: TGCGCCAGCAGCCCTGAGGGACAGGGGTCCTACAATGAGCAGTTCTTC.

In its sample, this clone was seen once. The chain links TRBV19 to TRBJ1-1; 7 bases are a match to TRBD1. The length of the CDR3 is 13 residues. J gave up 10 bases and V 6 bases, and 11 bases lay outside the gene matches. In germline, CDR1 is LNHDA, CDR2 SQIVND (reference sequence). Here the CDR3 DNA reads TGTGCCAGTAGCGGGACAGAATCAATGCGAGCTTTCTTT. Amino acid sequence: CASSGTESMRAFF.

The chain carries TRBV18 and TRBJ2-7; D may be TRBD2 (5 bases). Germline CDR1 reads KGHSH; CDR2 reads LQKENI. The V end lost 4 bases, the J end lost 0 bases, and 10 bases lay between the germline ends. This CDR3 is built from 14 residues. This CDR3 is CASSQEVSSYEQYF. The CDR3 DNA reads as TGTGCCAGCTCACAGGAGGTAAGCTCCTACGAGCAGTACTTC.

The chain employs TRBV19 and TRBJ2-3; a possible D gene is TRBD1 (5 bases). Germline CDR1 and CDR2: LNHDA and SQIVND (reference sequence). Trimming stripped 3 bases from V and 2 bases from J, with 9 bases between. The CDR3 is made up of 14 amino acids. CDR3 in DNA: TGTGCCAGTAGTATGGGCAGGGTCACAGATACGCAGTATTTT. Translating it yields CASSMGRVTDTQYF.

V and J are TRBV4-1 and TRBJ1-5; D might be TRBD1 (5 bases). From germline, CDR1 is MGHRA and CDR2 YSYEKL. V was shortened by 3 bases and J by 4 bases, with 16 bases between the two germline ends. The CDR3 runs to 16 residues. CDR3 nucleotides: TGCGCCAGCAGCCAGTCCCACCCGGGGGATAATCAGCCCCAGCATTTT. This encodes CASSQSHPGDNQPQHF.

The chain uses TRBV7-2 and TRBJ2-3; TRBD2 matches 13 bases. Germline CDR1 SGHTA, CDR2 FQGNSA. The V segment lost 3 bases and the J segment 6 bases; nucleotides outside the gene matches: 6. This CDR3 is 16 amino acids long. CDR3 sequence reads: CASSFSSTSGGDTQYF. DNA of the CDR3: TGTGCCAGCAGCTTCTCCTCGACTAGCGGGGGGGATACGCAGTATTTT. The full variable domain, in which reference TRBV7-2 and TRBJ2-3 provide the parts outside the CDR3, is GAGVSQSPSNKVTEKGKDVELRCDPISGHTALYWYRQSLGQGLEFLIYFQGNSAPDKSGLPSDRFSAERTGGSVSTLTIQRTQQEDSAVYLCASSFSSTSGGDTQYFGPGTRLTVL.